This is a list of T cell receptor beta chains from one sample in a study of blood T cell repertoires in COVID-19. Clones were sequenced by immunoSEQ multiplex PCR, and TCRdb holds only the in-frame ones, with some missing. This table holds more than 45,000 clones, approximately 88% found once. Sample: peripheral blood. Source of these receptors: a human donor in a cohort sampled during active COVID-19. The CDR3 runs from the conserved cysteine through the conserved F or W. Each record gives: clone size, J gene, V gene, D gene, CDR3 DNA, CDR3 protein. The D gene is left open where the match is weak. Clone sizes are given selectively: once, few, many, or a class where the clone is expanded.

>once|TRBJ2-7|TRBV18|TRBD1
TGTGCCAGCCAGGGACAGGGGACCCACGAGCAGTACTTC
CASQGQGTHEQYF
>few|TRBJ2-1|TRBV5-6|NA
TGTGCCAGCAGCCCTGGACTTCTCTTTTACAATGAGCAGTTCTTC
CASSPGLLFYNEQFF
>few|TRBJ2-1|TRBV24-1|NA
TGTGCCACCAGTGATCCTCTCGTGGGAGCGGACAATGAGCAGTTCTTC
CATSDPLVGADNEQFF
>NA|TRBJ1-3|TRBV7-9|TRBD1
TGTGCCAGCAGCCAAGGGACAGGGACAGGAAACACCATATATTTT
CASSQGTGTGNTIYF
>NA|TRBJ2-1|TRBV7-9|TRBD2
TGTGCCAGCAGCGTCCGGGGGGGAGACAATGAGCAGTTCTTC
CASSVRGGDNEQFF
>NA|TRBJ2-3|TRBV7-2|TRBD2
TGTGCCAGCAGCAAACTACCGGGACTAGCGGGAGAAACAGATACGCAGTATTTT
CASSKLPGLAGETDTQYF
>NA|TRBJ1-1|TRBV14|NA
TGTGCCAGCAGCCAAGTACCTCGGGGTACTGAAGCTTTCTTT
CASSQVPRGTEAFF
>medium-sized|TRBJ2-1|TRBV6-4|TRBD2
TGTGCCAGCAGTGATTCCCCTGCGGGAGGCTACAATGAGCAGTTCTTC
CASSDSPAGGYNEQFF
>NA|TRBJ2-2|TRBV10-3|TRBD2
TGTGCCATCAGTGAGCGGGGACTAGCCTCGGGGGAGCTGTTTTTT
CAISERGLASGELFF
>few|TRBJ1-1|TRBV5-1|NA
TGCGCCAGCAGCTTTGAAAGGGGGACGAGGGGCACTGAAGCTTTCTTT
CASSFERGTRGTEAFF
>NA|TRBJ2-3|TRBV19|NA
TGTGCCAGTAGTTCCGGGGGAGATACGCAGTATTTT
CASSSGGDTQYF
>NA|TRBJ1-5|TRBV28|TRBD1
TGTGCCAGCAGCGACAGGGCCGGCAATCAGCCCCAGCATTTT
CASSDRAGNQPQHF
>NA|TRBJ2-3|TRBV9|TRBD1
TGTGCCAGCAGCGTCGAGGGACAGGGGGCAGATACGCAGTATTTT
CASSVEGQGADTQYF
>NA|TRBJ1-1|TRBV5-4|TRBD1
TGTGCCAGCAGCTTCTCCGGGACAGGGGTTTTCGCTGAAGCTTTCTTT
CASSFSGTGVFAEAFF
>once|TRBJ2-1|TRBV5-1|TRBD1
TGCGCCAGCAGCCCCGGGACAGACTCCCACAATGAGCAGTTCTTC
CASSPGTDSHNEQFF
>NA|TRBJ2-1|TRBV5-1|TRBD2
TGCGCCAGCATAATCGGGACTAGCGGGGGGTACAATGAGCAGTTCTTC
CASIIGTSGGYNEQFF
>NA|TRBJ2-7|TRBV14|TRBD1
TGTGCCAGCAGCCAAGAGGTGGGGACAGGGAGCTACGAGCAGTACTTC
CASSQEVGTGSYEQYF
>few|TRBJ1-3|TRBV9|TRBD1
TGTGCCAGCACCGGACAGGGGGCCACTGGAAACACCATATATTTT
CASTGQGATGNTIYF
>NA|TRBJ2-1|TRBV14|TRBD2
TGTGCCAGCAGCCAAGTTATCGGGACTAGCTCGAATGAGCAGTTCTTC
CASSQVIGTSSNEQFF
>few|TRBJ1-4|TRBV6-1|NA
TGTGCCAGCAGTGAAGGAGCAACTAATGAAAAACTGTTTTTT
CASSEGATNEKLFF
>NA|TRBJ1-3|TRBV5-4|TRBD1
TGTGCCAGCAGCTTATTGGGACAGGGGGCGGACACCATATATTTT
CASSLLGQGADTIYF
>NA|TRBJ2-1|TRBV5-1|TRBD1
TGCGCCAGCAGCCAGAAAGCAGGGGGCAATGAGCAGTTCTTC
CASSQKAGGNEQFF
>NA|TRBJ2-1|TRBV28|TRBD2
TGTGCCAGCCTCACTAGCGGGGGAGGCAATGAGCAGTTCTTC
CASLTSGGGNEQFF
>NA|TRBJ1-5|TRBV24-1|NA
TGTGCCACCAGCTCAGACAAGCATAGCAATCAGCCCCAGCATTTT
CATSSDKHSNQPQHF
>NA|TRBJ2-1|TRBV7-3|TRBD1
TGTGCCAGCAGCTTAGGGACAGGAGTCTACAATGAGCAGTTCTTC
CASSLGTGVYNEQFF
>NA|TRBJ2-5|TRBV4-1|TRBD1
TGCGCCAGCAGCTATGGGGACAGGGGGCGCGAAGAGACCCAGTACTTC
CASSYGDRGREETQYF
>NA|TRBJ2-5|TRBV7-2|NA
TGTGCCAGCAGCCCCCGTTGGGCACAAGAGACCCAGTACTTC
CASSPRWAQETQYF
>NA|TRBJ1-1|TRBV30|NA
TGTGCCTGGAGTGTACCCGGAGCGAACACTGAAGCTTTCTTT
CAWSVPGANTEAFF
>many|TRBJ2-1|TRBV7-6|TRBD2
TGTGCCAGCAGGAGGACTAGCGGGGTTTACAATGAGCAGTTCTTC
CASRRTSGVYNEQFF
>NA|TRBJ2-2|TRBV3-1/TRBV3-2|NA
TGTGCCAGCAGCCCATCCACCGGGGAGCTGTTTTTT
CASSPSTGELFF
>NA|TRBJ2-5|TRBV3-1/TRBV3-2|NA
TGTGCCAGCAGCCAAGGAGGCAGGGTGGGAGAGACCCAGTACTTC
CASSQGGRVGETQYF
>NA|TRBJ2-3|TRBV7-6|TRBD2
TGTGCCAGCAGCTTAGCCGCTAGCGGGGGGGTCGGCACAGATACGCAGTATTTT
CASSLAASGGVGTDTQYF
>NA|TRBJ1-2|TRBV3-1/TRBV3-2|NA
TGTGCCAGCAGCCAAGCAGGGTGGGGCTACACCTTC
CASSQAGWGYTF
>NA|TRBJ1-5|TRBV6-5|NA
TGTGCCAGCAGTTACTCGAGGACGGGGGGCAATCAGCCCCAGCATTTT
CASSYSRTGGNQPQHF
>NA|TRBJ1-1|TRBV19|NA
TGTGCCAGTAGCAAGAGTCCCGGGGGTGGGGAAATGAACACTGAAGCTTTCTTT
CASSKSPGGGEMNTEAFF
>NA|TRBJ2-3|TRBV7-3|NA
TGTGCCAGCAGACAGGACGGAAAAAGCACAGATACGCAGTATTTT
CASRQDGKSTDTQYF
>NA|TRBJ1-6|TRBV7-2|NA
TGTGCCAGCAGCTTACAGGGAAGGGGATATAATTCACCCCTCCACTTT
CASSLQGRGYNSPLHF
>NA|TRBJ1-5|TRBV21-1|NA
TGTGCCAGCAAGGGGGGACAGGTCGGGTCTGATCGTCAGCCCCAGCATTTT
CASKGGQVGSDRQPQHF
>NA|TRBJ2-1|TRBV9|NA
TGTGCCAGCAGCCCCACGGGAGAGTCCTACAATGAGCAGTTCTTC
CASSPTGESYNEQFF
>NA|TRBJ1-2|TRBV19|NA
TGTGCCAGTAGTATTCCAGGGGCGGATGGCTACACCTTC
CASSIPGADGYTF
>NA|TRBJ2-1|TRBV19|NA
TGTGCCAGTAGTATTGACATCTACAATGAGCAGTTCTTC
CASSIDIYNEQFF
>NA|TRBJ2-7|TRBV12-3/TRBV12-4|NA
TGTGCCAGCAGTTTAGACAGGAACTACGAGCAGTACTTC
CASSLDRNYEQYF
>NA|TRBJ2-3|TRBV28|TRBD2
TGTGCCAGCAGTTTGGGGCTAGCGGGGTTCACAGATACGCAGTATTTT
CASSLGLAGFTDTQYF
>NA|TRBJ2-2|TRBV9|TRBD2
TGTGCCAGCAGCACCGGACTAGCAACCGGGGAGCTGTTTTTT
CASSTGLATGELFF
>NA|TRBJ2-3|TRBV18|NA
TGTGCCAGCTCACCGCAGAGAACGGGGACAGATACGCAGTATTTT
CASSPQRTGTDTQYF
>NA|TRBJ2-2|TRBV27|TRBD2
TGTGCCAGCAGTTTATATGGGGAGGGCGGGGAGCTGTTTTTT
CASSLYGEGGELFF
>NA|TRBJ1-1|TRBV5-1|TRBD1
TGCGCCAGCAGCTTGGGGACAGGGGGCTCAGCTGAAGCTTTCTTT
CASSLGTGGSAEAFF
>once|TRBJ2-3|TRBV11-2|NA
TGTGCCAGCAGCGCATCGGGGTCCGCAGATACGCAGTATTTT
CASSASGSADTQYF
>few|TRBJ1-1|TRBV18|NA
TGTGCCAGCTCACCAGCAGAATCTGCAGCTTTCTTT
CASSPAESAAFF
>once|TRBJ1-5|TRBV6-1|TRBD1
TGTGCCAGCAGTGCGCAGACAGGGAATAGCAATCAGCCCCAGCATTTT
CASSAQTGNSNQPQHF